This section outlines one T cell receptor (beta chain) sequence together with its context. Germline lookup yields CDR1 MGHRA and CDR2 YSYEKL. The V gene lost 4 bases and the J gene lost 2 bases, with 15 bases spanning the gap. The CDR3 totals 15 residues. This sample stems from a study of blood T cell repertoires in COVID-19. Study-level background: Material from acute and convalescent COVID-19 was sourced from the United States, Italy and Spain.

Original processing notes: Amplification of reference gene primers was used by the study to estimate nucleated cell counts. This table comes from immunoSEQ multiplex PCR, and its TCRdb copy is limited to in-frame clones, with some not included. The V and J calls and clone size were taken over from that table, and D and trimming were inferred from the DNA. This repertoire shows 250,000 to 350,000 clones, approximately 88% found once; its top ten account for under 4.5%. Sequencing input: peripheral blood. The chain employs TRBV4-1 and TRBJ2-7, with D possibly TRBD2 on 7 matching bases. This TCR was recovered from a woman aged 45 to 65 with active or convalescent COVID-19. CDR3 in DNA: TGCGCCAGCAGCCTCCTGGCGGGGGCCCCCTACGAGCAGTACTTC. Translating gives CASSLLAGAPYEQYF.